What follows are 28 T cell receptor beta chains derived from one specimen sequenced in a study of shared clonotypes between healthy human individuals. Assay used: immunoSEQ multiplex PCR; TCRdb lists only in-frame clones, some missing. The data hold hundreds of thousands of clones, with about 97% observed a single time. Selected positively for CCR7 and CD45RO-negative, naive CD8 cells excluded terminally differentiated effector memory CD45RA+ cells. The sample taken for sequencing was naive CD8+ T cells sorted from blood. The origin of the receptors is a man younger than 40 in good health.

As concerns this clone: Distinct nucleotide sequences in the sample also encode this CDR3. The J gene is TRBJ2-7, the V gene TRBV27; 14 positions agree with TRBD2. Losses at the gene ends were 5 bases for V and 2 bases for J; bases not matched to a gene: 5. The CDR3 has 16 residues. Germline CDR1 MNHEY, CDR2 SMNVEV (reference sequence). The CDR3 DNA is TGTGCCAGCAGTCCAACGGGACTAGCGGGAGCCTACGAGCAGTACTTC. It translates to CASSPTGLAGAYEQYF.

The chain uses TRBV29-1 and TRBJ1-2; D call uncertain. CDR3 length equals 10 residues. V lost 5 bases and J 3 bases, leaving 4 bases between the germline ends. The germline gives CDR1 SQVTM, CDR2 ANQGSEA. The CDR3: CSVQHYGYTF. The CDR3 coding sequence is TGCAGCGTTCAACACTATGGCTACACCTTC.

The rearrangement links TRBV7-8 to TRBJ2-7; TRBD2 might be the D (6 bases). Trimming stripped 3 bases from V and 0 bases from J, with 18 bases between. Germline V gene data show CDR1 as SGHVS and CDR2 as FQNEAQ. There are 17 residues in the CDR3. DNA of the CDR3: TGTGCCAGCAGCTTTGAAGCCGGGACTCAAGTCTCCTACGAGCAGTACTTC. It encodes CASSFEAGTQVSYEQYF. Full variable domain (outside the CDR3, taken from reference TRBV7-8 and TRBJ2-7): GAGVSQSPRYKVAKRGQDVALRCDPISGHVSLFWYQQALGQGPEFLTYFQNEAQLDKSGLPSDRFFAERPEGSVSTLKIQRTQQEDSAVYLCASSFEAGTQVSYEQYFGPGTRLTVT.

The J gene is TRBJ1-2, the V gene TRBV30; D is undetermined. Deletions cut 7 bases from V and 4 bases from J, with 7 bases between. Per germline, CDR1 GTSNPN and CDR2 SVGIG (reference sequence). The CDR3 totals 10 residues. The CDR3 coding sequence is TGTGCCTCCGGTGGCTATGGCTACACCTTC. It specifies CASGGYGYTF.

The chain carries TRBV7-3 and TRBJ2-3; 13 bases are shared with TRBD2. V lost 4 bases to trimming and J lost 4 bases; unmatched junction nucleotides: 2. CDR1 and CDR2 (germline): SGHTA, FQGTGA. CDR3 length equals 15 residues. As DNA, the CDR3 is TGTGCCAGCAGCTCCACTAGCGGGAGGGCAGATACGCAGTATTTT. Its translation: CASSSTSGRADTQYF. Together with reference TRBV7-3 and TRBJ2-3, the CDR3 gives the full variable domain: GAGVSQTPSNKVTEKGKYVELRCDPISGHTALYWYRQSLGQGPEFLIYFQGTGAADDSGLPNDRFFAVRPEGSVSTLKIQRTERGDSAVYLCASSSTSGRADTQYFGPGTRLTVL.

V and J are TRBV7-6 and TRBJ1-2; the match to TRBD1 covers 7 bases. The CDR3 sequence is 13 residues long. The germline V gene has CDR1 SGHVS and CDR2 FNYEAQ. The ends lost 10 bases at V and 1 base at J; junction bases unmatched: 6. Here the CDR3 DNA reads TGTGCCATCTTCACAGGGGTTAACTATGGCTACACCTTC. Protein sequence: CAIFTGVNYGYTF.

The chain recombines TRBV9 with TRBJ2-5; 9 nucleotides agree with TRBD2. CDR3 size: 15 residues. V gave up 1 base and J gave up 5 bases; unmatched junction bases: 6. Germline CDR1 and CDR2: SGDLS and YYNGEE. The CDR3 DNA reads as TGTGCCAGCAGCGTATTTGATAGCGGGAGTGAGACCCAGTACTTC. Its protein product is CASSVFDSGSETQYF.

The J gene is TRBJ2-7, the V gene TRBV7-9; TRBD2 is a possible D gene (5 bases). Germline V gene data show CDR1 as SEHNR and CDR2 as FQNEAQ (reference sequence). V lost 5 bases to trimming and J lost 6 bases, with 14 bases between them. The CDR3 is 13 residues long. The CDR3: CASSPTLGGEQYF. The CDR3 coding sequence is TGTGCCAGCAGCCCCACACTAGGTGGCGAGCAGTACTTC.

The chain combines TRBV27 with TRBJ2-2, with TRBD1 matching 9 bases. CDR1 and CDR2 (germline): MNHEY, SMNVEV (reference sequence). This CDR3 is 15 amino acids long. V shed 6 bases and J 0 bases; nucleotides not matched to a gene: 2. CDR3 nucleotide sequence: TGTGCCAGCAGCTACAGGGGGCCGAACACCGGGGAGCTGTTTTTT. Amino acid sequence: CASSYRGPNTGELFF.

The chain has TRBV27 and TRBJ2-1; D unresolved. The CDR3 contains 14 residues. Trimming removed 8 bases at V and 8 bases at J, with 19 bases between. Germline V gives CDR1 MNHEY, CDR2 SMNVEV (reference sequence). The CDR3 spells CASALSRHRDEQFF. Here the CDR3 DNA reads TGTGCCAGCGCATTATCTAGGCATAGGGATGAGCAGTTCTTC.

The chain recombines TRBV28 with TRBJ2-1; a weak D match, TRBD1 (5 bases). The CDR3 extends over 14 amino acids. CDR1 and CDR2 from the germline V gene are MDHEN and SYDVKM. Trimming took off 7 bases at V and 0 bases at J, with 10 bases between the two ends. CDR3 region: CASTRDYSYNEQFF. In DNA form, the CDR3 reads TGTGCCAGCACCAGGGATTACTCCTACAATGAGCAGTTCTTC.

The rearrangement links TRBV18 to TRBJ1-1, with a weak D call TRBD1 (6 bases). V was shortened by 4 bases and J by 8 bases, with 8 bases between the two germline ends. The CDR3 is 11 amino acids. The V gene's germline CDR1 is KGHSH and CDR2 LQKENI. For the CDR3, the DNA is TGTGCCAGCTCACGAGGGGGGGAAGCTTTCTTT. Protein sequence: CASSRGGEAFF. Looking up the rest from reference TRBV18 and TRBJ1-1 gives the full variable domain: NAGVMQNPRHLVRRRGQEARLRCSPMKGHSHVYWYRQLPEEGLKFMVYLQKENIIDESGMPKERFSAEFPKEGPSILRIQQVVRGDSAAYFCASSRGGEAFFGQGTRLTVV.

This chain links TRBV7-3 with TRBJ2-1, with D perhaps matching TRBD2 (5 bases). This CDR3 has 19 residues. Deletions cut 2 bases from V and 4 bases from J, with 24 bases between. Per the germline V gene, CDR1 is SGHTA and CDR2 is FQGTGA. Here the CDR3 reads CASSLRAPRSGRIYNEQFF. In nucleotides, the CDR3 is TGTGCCAGCAGCTTACGAGCCCCAAGGAGCGGCCGAATTTACAATGAGCAGTTCTTC.

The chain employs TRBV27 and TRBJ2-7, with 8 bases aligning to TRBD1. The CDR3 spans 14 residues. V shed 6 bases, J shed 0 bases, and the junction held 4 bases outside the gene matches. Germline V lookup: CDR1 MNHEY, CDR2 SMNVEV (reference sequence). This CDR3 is CASRTDRDSYEQYF. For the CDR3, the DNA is TGTGCCAGCAGGACGGACAGGGACTCCTACGAGCAGTACTTC.

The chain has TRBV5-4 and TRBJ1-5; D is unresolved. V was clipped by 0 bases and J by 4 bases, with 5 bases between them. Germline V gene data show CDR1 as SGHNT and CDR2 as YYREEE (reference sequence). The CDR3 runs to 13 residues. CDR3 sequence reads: CASSLDGNQPQHF. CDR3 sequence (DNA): TGTGCCAGCAGCTTGGACGGGAATCAGCCCCAGCATTTT.

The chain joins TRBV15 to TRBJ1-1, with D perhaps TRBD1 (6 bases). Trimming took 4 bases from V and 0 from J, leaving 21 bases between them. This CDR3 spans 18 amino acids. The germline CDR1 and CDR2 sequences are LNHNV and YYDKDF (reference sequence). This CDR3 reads CATSTGPGTMTMNTEAFF. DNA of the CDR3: TGTGCCACCAGCACCGGACCCGGGACAATGACCATGAACACTGAAGCTTTCTTT.

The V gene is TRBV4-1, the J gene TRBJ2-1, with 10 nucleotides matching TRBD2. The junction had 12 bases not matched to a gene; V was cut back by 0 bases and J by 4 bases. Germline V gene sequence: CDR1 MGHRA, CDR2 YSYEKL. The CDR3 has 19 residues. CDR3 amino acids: CASSQDWLAGVARYNEQFF. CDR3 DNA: TGCGCCAGCAGCCAAGATTGGCTAGCGGGAGTCGCCCGTTACAATGAGCAGTTCTTC.

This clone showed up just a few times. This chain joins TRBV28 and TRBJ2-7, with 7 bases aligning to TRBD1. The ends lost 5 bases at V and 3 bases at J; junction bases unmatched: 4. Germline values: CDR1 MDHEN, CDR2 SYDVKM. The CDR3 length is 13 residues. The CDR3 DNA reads TGTGCCAGCAGTCCGGGACAGAACTACGAGCAGTACTTC. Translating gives CASSPGQNYEQYF.

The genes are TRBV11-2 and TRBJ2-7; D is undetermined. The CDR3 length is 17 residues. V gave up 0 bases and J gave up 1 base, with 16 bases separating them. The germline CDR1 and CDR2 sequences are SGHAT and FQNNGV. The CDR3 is CASSLDAFGDASYEQYF. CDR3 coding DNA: TGTGCCAGCAGCTTAGATGCATTCGGCGACGCGTCCTACGAGCAGTACTTC.

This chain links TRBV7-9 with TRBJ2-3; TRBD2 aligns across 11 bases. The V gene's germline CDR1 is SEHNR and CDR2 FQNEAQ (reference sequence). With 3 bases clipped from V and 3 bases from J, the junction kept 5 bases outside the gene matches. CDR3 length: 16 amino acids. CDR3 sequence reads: CASSFLAGGGTDTQYF. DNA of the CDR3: TGTGCCAGCAGCTTTCTAGCGGGAGGCGGGACAGATACGCAGTATTTT.

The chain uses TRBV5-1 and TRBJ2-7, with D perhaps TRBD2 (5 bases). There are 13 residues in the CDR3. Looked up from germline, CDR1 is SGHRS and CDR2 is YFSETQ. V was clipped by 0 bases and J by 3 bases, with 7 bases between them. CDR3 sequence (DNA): TGCGCCAGCAGCTTGGGGGAGTTCTACGAGCAGTACTTC. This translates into CASSLGEFYEQYF.

The CDR3 coding sequence is TGCAGCGCCGAGCTAGAGACTGAGCAGTTCTTC. Translating gives CSAELETEQFF. V and J are TRBV29-1 and TRBJ2-1; D is ambiguous. Germline V lookup: CDR1 SQVTM, CDR2 ANQGSEA. V lost 7 bases and J lost 9, with 13 bases in between. The CDR3 has 11 amino acids.

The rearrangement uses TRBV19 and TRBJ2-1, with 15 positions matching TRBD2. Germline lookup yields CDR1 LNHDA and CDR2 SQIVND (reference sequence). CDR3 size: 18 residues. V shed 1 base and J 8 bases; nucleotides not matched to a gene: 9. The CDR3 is CASSIGGLAGGPWYEQFF. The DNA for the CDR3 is TGTGCCAGTAGTATAGGTGGACTAGCGGGAGGGCCCTGGTATGAGCAGTTCTTC.

The CDR3 nucleotides are TGTGCCAGCAGCGCTGAGCGGGAGGGCTACAATGAGCAGTTCTTC. This sequence encodes CASSAEREGYNEQFF. This sequence joins TRBV11-3 and TRBJ2-1; 10 nucleotides match TRBD2. Germline V gene data show CDR1 as SGHNT and CDR2 as YENEEA. The length of the CDR3 is 15 residues. V shed 5 bases, J shed 3 bases, and the junction held 4 bases outside the gene matches.

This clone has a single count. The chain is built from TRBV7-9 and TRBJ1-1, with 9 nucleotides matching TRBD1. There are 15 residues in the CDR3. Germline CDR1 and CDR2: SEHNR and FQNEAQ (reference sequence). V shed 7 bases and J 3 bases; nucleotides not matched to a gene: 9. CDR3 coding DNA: TGTGCCAGCATGGGGACAGGGTTTCGGGACACTGAAGCTTTCTTT. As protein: CASMGTGFRDTEAFF.

The CDR3 nucleotides read TGTGCCAGCAGCTTCCAGAGCTCCTACGAGCAGTACTTC. Its protein product is CASSFQSSYEQYF. This chain uses TRBV7-9 with TRBJ2-7; D call uncertain. This CDR3 comprises 13 residues. Between the trimmed V and J ends, which lost 3 bases and 0 bases, there was a span of 6 bases. Germline assignment: CDR1 SEHNR and CDR2 FQNEAQ (reference sequence).

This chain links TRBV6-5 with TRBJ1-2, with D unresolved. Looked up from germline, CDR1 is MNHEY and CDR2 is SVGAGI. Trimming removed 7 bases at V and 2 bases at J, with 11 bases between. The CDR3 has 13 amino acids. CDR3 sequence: CASKFGSNYGYTF. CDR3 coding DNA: TGTGCCAGCAAGTTTGGCAGCAACTATGGCTACACCTTC.

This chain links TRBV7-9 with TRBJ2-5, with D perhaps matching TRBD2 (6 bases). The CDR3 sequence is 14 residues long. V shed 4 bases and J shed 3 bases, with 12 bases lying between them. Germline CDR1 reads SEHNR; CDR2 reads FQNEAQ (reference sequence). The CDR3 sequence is CASSSRWGEETQYF. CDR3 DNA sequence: TGTGCCAGCAGCTCCCGGTGGGGGGAAGAGACCCAGTACTTC.